This T cell receptor beta chain was sequenced for a study of T-cell memory formation after mild COVID-19. One entry per CDR3 protein results from TCRdb running MiXCR on the 5' RACE reads. This sample carries 270,000 or so distinct CDR3 sequences, 15% to 20% of them seen once, and the ten largest clones take 23%. The specimen was PBMCs or a T cell subset sorted from them (not recorded which). The TCR sequence derives from a man aged 18-30 years who had mild COVID-19 (a few samples of this study predate the infection). Cell type and time point are not known.

Here the CDR3 reads CASATGTRGTEAFF. The DNA of the CDR3 is TGTGCCAGCGCGACAGGGACCAGGGGCACTGAAGCTTTCTTT. The chain links TRBV28 to TRBJ1-1, with 7 bases aligning to TRBD1. V dropped 8 bases and J dropped 4; count of bases not matched to a gene: 10. Germline V gives CDR1 MDHEN, CDR2 SYDVKM. The CDR3 loop spans 14 amino acids. Full variable domain (missing parts from reference TRBV28 and TRBJ1-1): DVKVTQSSRYLVKRTGEKVFLECVQDMDHENMFWYRQDPGLGLRLIYFSYDVKMKEKGDIPEGYSVSREKKERFSLILESASTNQTSMYLCASATGTRGTEAFFGQGTRLTVV.